Given below is one T cell receptor beta chain in context. Its target is not known. The study made its TRB cDNA libraries by 5' RACE, adding UMI labels. TCRdb processed the 5' RACE reads again and assigns one entry to each CDR3 protein, with no DNA. This table holds 120,000 or so distinct CDR3 sequences. This specimen belongs to a study of CXCR3-negative and CXCR3-positive naive CD8 T cells. General study findings and limits: The TRB CDR3s that CXCR3-positive naive cells carried were more hydrophobic than those of CXCR3-negative naive cells. Comparably high diversity was seen in both naive subsets, and much lower diversity in memory CD8+ cells. Memory cells diverged, while naive CXCR3-positive and CXCR3-negative cells had similar TRBV-TRBJ usage.

This CDR3 region has 15 residues. Germline loops: CDR1 LGHNA, CDR2 YSLEER. The sequenced material came from naive CXCR3+ CD8+ T cells from blood. Subset noted: CD45RO-CCR7+CD27+CD95- naive CD8+ T cells expressing CXCR3 (TNR3+). The gene calls are TRBV4-3 and TRBJ2-1; TCRdb designates TRBD1, a call that cannot be tested without DNA. The receptor was derived from a human donor in good health. Some clones in this sample may be carry-over from other donors' samples. The CDR3 spells CASSRTRGPYNEQFF.